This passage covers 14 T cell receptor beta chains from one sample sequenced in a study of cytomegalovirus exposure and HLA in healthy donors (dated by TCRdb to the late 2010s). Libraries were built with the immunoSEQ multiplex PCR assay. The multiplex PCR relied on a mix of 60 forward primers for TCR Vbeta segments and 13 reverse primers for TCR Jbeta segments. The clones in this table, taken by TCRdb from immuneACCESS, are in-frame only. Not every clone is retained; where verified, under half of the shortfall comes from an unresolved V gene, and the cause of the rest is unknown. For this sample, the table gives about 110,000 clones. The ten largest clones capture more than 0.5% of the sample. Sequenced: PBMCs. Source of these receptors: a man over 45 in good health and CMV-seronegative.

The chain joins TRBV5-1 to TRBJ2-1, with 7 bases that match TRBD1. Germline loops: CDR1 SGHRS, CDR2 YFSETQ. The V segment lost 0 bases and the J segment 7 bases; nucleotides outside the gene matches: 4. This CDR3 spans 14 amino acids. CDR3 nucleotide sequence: TGCGCCAGCAGCTTGGTGACAGGGTTAAATGAGCAGTTCTTC. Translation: CASSLVTGLNEQFF.

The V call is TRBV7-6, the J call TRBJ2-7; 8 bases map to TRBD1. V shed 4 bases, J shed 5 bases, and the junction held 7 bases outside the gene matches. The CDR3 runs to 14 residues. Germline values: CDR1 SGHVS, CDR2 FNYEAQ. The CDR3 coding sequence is TGTGCCAGCAGCTCCTCGACAGGGGCGCACGAGCAGTACTTC. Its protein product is CASSSSTGAHEQYF.

The CDR3 protein is CSGGQERGYTF. In DNA form, the CDR3 reads TGCAGCGGCGGACAGGAGAGAGGCTACACCTTC. The chain uses TRBV29-1 and TRBJ1-2; TRBD1 aligns across 7 bases. Germline CDR1 is SQVTM and CDR2 is ANQGSEA. V dropped 7 bases and J dropped 8; count of bases not matched to a gene: 7. The CDR3 covers 11 residues. Full variable domain (outside the CDR3, taken from reference TRBV29-1 and TRBJ1-2): SAVISQKPSRDICQRGTSLTIQCQVDSQVTMMFWYRQQPGQSLTLIATANQGSEATYESGFVIDKFPISRPNLTFSTLTVSNMSPEDSSIYLCSGGQERGYTFGSGTRLTVV.

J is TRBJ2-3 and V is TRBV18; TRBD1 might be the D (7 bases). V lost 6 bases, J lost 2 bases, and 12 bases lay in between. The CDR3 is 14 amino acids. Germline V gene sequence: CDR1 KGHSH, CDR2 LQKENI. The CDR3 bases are TGTGCCAGCTCCCCCAGGGGGGACACAGATACGCAGTATTTT. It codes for CASSPRGDTDTQYF.

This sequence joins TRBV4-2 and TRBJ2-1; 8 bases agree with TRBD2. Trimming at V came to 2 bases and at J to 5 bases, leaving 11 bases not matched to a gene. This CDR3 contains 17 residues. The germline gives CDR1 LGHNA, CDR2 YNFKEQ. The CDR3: CASSQTVGGAGDNEQFF. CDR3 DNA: TGTGCCAGCAGCCAAACCGTCGGGGGAGCGGGAGACAATGAGCAGTTCTTC.

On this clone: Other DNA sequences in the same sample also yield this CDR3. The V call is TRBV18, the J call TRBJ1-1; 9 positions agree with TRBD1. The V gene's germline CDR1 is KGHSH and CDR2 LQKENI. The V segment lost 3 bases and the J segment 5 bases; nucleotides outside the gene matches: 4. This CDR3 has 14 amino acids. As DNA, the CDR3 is TGTGCCAGCTCACCGGACAGGGGAGGGACTGAAGCTTTCTTT. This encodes CASSPDRGGTEAFF.

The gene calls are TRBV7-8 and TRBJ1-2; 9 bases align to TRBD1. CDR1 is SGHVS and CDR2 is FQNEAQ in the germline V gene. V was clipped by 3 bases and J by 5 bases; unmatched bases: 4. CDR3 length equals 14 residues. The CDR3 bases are TGTGCCAGCAGCTTCACAGGGGGCATTTATGGCTACACCTTC. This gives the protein CASSFTGGIYGYTF. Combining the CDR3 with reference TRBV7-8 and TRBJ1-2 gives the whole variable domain GAGVSQSPRYKVAKRGQDVALRCDPISGHVSLFWYQQALGQGPEFLTYFQNEAQLDKSGLPSDRFFAERPEGSVSTLKIQRTQQEDSAVYLCASSFTGGIYGYTFGSGTRLTVV.

The chain's CDR3 is CACSTGAVVGEQYF. CDR3 nucleotides: TGTGCCTGCTCTACAGGGGCTGTCGTAGGCGAGCAGTACTTC. The chain is built from TRBV19 and TRBJ2-7, with 7 bases matching TRBD1. The CDR3 loop spans 14 amino acids. CDR1 and CDR2 from the germline V gene are LNHDA and SQIVND (reference sequence). The V segment lost 11 bases and the J segment 6 bases; nucleotides outside the gene matches: 16.

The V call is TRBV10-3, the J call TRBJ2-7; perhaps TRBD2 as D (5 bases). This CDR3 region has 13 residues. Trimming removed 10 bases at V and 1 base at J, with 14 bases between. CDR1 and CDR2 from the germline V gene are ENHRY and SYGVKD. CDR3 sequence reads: CATRTYDSYEQYF. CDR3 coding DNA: TGTGCCACCCGGACTTACGATTCCTACGAGCAGTACTTC.

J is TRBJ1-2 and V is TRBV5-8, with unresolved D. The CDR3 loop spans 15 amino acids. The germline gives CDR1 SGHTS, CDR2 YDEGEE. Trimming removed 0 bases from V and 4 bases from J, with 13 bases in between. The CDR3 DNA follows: TGTGCCAGCAGCTTGGCCTGGCAGGAGGGCTATGGCTACACCTTC. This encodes CASSLAWQEGYGYTF.

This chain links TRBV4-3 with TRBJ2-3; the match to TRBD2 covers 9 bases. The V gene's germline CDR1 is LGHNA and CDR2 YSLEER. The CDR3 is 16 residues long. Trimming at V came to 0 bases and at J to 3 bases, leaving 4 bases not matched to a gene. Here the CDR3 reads CASSQEGAGGTDTQYF. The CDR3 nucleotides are TGCGCCAGCAGCCAAGAGGGGGCGGGGGGGACAGATACGCAGTATTTT.

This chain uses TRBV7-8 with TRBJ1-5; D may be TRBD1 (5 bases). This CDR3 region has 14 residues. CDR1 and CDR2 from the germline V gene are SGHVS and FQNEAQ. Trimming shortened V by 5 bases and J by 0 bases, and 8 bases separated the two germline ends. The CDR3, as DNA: TGTGCCAGCAGCCTCAGGGATAGCAATCAGCCCCAGCATTTT. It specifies CASSLRDSNQPQHF.

For the CDR3, the DNA is TGTGCCAGCAGCGTAGGACTAGCGGGGGCTGATACGCAGTATTTT. Its translation: CASSVGLAGADTQYF. V and J are TRBV9 and TRBJ2-3; 12 bases line up with TRBD2. This CDR3 is built from 15 residues. V shed 0 bases and J 6 bases; nucleotides not matched to a gene: 2. Germline V gene data show CDR1 as SGDLS and CDR2 as YYNGEE.

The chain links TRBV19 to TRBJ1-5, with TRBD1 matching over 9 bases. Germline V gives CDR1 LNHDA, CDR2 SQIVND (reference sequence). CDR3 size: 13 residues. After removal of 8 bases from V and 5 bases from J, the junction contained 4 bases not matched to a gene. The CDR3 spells CASWGQGDQPQHF. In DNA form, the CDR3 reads TGTGCCAGTTGGGGACAGGGTGATCAGCCCCAGCATTTT.